The clone carrying this T cell receptor (beta chain) was observed many times. Its antigen is currently unknown. The data belong to a study of spatial heterogeneity in lung cancer. In the study overall: Averaged across combinations, each unique TCR and UMI pairing appeared more than ten times in raw reads, which were uncorrected.

Time point denoted: sample taken at primary tumor resection. Unsorted whole RNA from tumor, nontumor lung or frozen PBMC underwent sequencing. Overall study findings and caveats: Ubiquitous expanded tumor TCRs showed up in blood more at resection than follow-up.

TCRdb reprocessed the 5' RACE reads via MiXCR and lists one record per CDR3 protein. This sample carries some 41,000 distinct CDR3 sequences, 6.5% to 8.5% of them seen once, and the ten largest clones take 40% to 45%. Sequenced material: PBMCs, taken at surgery. The TCR originated in a female donor with early-stage non-small cell lung cancer.

In nucleotides, the CDR3 is TGTGCCAGCAGCTTAGAGACAGGGGGCCGCGGTGAGCAGTTCTTC. It specifies CASSLETGGRGEQFF. This chain links TRBV7-9 with TRBJ2-1; 10 bases align to TRBD1. This CDR3 comprises 15 residues. CDR1 and CDR2 from the germline V gene are SEHNR and FQNEAQ (reference sequence). J was trimmed by 9 bases and V by 1 base; bases with no gene match: 6.